This TCR beta chain came from a study of T cell changes during pregnancy in multiple sclerosis. This CDR3 has 17 amino acids. From germline, CDR1 is LNHDA and CDR2 SQIVND (reference sequence). Trimming cost V 6 bases and J 2 bases; bases outside gene matches: 15. The data were produced by immunoSEQ multiplex PCR, yet TCRdb's version contains in-frame clones alone and is incomplete. The profile shows 65,000 to 85,000 clones, approximately 90% of them singletons. V usage is TRBV19 and J usage is TRBJ1-2; TRBD1 aligns across 7 bases. Here the sequenced sample was peripheral blood, taken in the second trimester of pregnancy. The sequence came from a female donor with multiple sclerosis, enrolled in a pregnancy study. The CDR3, as DNA: TGTGCCAGTAGCCCACAGGGGAGGCAAGGAGGCAACTATGGCTACACCTTC. It is translated as CASSPQGRQGGNYGYTF.